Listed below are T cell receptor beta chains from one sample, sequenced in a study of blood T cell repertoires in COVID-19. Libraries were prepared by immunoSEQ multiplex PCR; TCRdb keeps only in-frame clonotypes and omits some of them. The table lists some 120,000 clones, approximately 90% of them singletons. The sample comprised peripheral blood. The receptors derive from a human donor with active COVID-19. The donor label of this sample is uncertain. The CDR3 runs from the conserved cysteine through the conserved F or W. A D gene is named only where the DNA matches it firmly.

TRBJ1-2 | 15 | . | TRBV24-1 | CATSDPTGAIYGYTF
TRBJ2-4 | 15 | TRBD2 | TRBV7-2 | CASSLVAGGGNIQYF
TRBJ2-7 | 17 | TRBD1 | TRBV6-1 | CASSEALGQGSSYEQYF
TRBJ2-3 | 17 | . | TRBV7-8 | CASSSSFQGDVGDTQYF
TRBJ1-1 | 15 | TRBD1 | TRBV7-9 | CASSSRQGVNTEAFF
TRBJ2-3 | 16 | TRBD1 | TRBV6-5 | CASSYGAGGITDTQYF
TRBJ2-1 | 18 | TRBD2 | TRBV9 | CASSVATTSGGSYNEQFF
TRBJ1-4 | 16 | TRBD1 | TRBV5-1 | CASSLILGTGTEKLFF
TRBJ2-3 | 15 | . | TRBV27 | CASSLSGESTDTQYF
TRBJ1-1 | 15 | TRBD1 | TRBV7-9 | CASSLFPGGASGAFF
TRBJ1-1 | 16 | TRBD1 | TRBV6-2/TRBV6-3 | CASSSKTGPMNTEAFF
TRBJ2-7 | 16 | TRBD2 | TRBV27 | CASSLGPGLADYEQYF
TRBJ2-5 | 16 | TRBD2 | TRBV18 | CASSPSRGGGAETQYF
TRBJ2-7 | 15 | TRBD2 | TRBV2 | CASSDEVSGGYEQYF
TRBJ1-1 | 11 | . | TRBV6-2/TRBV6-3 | CASSYRREAFF
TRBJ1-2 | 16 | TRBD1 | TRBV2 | CASSEPGTGLGYGYTF
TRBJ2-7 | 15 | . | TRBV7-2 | CASSLGGGGSYEQYF
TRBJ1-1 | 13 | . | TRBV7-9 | CASSIRGNAEAFF
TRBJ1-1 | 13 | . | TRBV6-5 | CASSKNRRLGAFF
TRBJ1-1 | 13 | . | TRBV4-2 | CASSQESSGEAFF
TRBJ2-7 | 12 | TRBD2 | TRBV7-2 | CASQGGGAEQYF
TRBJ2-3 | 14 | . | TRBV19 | CASSQAVYTDTQYF
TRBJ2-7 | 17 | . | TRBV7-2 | CASSWGRGATSSYEQYF
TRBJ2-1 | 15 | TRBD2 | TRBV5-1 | CASSLVAGGYNEQFF
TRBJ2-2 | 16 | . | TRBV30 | CAWSRRIGAGSGELFF
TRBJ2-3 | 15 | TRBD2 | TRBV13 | CASSQGLAGLDTQYF
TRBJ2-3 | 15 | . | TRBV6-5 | CASSSLRVVSDTQYF
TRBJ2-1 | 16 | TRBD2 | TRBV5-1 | CASSREGTRNYNEQFF
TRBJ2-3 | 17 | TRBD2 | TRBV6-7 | CASTGTSVRWSTDTQYF
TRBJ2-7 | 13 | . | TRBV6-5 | CASRRTEFYEQYF
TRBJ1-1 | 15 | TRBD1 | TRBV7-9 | CASRWDQGANTEAFF
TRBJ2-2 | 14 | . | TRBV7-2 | CASSSPQGIGELFF
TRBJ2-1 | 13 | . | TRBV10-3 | CAISVNEEHEQFF
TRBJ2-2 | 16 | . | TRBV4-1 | CASSQGSRRDTGELFF
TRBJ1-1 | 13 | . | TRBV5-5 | CASSLVGGVRAFF
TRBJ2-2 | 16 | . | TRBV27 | CASSLSRDTYTGELFF
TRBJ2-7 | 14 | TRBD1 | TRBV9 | CASSLGQEKYEQYF
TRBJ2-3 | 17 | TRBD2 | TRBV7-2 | CASSRGLAGIGTDTQYF
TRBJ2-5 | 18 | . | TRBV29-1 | CSVEGGLASDGAQETQYF
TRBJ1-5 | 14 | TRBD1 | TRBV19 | CASSPRTGNQPQHF
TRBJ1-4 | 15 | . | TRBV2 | CASSVPLGASEKLFF
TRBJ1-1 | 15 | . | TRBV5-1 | CASSTGAGWVAEAFF
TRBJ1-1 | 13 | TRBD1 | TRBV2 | CASREPRTGSTFF
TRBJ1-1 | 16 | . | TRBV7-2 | CASSLDRPVYGTEAFF
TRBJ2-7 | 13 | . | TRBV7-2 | CASSKDNGYEQYF
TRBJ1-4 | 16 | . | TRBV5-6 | CASSLWDLTGNEKLFF
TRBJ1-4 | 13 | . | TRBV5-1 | CASSFQGNEKLFF
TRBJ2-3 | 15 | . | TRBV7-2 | CASSQGRIGLDTQYF
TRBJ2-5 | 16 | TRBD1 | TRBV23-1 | CASSQPRTGVQETQYF
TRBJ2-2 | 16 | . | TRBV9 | CASSVVPVANTGELFF
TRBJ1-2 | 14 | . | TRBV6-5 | CASSYSIRSYGYTF
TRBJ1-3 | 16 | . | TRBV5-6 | CASSLKHRVFGNTIYF